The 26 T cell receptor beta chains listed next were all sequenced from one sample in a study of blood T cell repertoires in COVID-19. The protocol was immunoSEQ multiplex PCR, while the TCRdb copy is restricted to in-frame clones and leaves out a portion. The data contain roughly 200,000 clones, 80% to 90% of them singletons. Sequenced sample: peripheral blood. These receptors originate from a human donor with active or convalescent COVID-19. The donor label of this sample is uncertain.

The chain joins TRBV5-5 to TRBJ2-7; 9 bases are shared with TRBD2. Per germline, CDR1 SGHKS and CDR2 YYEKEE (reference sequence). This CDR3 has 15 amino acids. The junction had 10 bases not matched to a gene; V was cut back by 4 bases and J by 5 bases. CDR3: CASSLSGLASNEQYF. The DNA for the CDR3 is TGTGCCAGCAGCCTTTCGGGACTAGCATCCAACGAGCAGTACTTC.

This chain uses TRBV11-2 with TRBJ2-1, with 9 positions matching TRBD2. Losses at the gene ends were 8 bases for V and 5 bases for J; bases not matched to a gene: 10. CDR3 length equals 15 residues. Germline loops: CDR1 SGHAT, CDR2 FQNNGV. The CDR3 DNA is TGTGCCAGCCACTTGGGCGGGGGGGTAAACAATGAGCAGTTCTTC. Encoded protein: CASHLGGGVNNEQFF.

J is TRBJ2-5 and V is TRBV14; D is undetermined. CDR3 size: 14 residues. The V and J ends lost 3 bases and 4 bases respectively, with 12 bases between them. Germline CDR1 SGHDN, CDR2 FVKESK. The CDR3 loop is CASSQSLSSETQYF. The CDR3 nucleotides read TGTGCCAGCAGCCAGTCCCTCTCCTCAGAGACCCAGTACTTC. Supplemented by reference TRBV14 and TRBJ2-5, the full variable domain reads EAGVTQFPSHSVIEKGQTVTLRCDPISGHDNLYWYRRVMGKEIKFLLHFVKESKQDESGMPNNRFLAERTGGTYSTLKVQPAELEDSGVYFCASSQSLSSETQYFGPGTRLLVL.

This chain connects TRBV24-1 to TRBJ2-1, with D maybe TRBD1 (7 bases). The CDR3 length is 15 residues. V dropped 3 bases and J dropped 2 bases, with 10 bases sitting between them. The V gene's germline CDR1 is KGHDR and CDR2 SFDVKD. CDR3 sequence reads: CATSDAGGTYNEQFF. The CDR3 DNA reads TGTGCCACCAGTGATGCAGGGGGGACCTACAATGAGCAGTTCTTC.

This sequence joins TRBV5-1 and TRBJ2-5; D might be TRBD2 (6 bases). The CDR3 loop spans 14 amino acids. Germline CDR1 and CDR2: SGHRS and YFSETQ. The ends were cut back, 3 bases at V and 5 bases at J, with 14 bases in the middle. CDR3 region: CASSSRLGRETQYF. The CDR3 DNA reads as TGCGCCAGCAGCTCCCGACTAGGGCGGGAGACCCAGTACTTC.

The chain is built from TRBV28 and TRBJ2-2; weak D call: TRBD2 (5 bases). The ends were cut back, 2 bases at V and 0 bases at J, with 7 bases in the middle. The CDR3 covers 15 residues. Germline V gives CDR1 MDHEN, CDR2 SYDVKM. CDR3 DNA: TGTGCCAGCAGTTTACCGGGATCGAACACCGGGGAGCTGTTTTTT. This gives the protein CASSLPGSNTGELFF.

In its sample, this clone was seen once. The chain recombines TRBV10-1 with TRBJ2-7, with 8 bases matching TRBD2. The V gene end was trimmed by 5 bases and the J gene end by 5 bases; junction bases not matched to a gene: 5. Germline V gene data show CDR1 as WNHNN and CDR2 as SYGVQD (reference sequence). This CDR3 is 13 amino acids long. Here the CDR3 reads CASSSGSFNEQYF. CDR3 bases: TGCGCCAGCAGTAGCGGGAGTTTCAACGAGCAGTACTTC.

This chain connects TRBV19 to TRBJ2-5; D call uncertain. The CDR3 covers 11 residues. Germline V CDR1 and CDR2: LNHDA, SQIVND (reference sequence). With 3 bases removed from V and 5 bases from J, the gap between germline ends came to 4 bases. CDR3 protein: CASSMEETQYF. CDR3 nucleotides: TGTGCCAGTAGTATGGAGGAGACCCAGTACTTC.

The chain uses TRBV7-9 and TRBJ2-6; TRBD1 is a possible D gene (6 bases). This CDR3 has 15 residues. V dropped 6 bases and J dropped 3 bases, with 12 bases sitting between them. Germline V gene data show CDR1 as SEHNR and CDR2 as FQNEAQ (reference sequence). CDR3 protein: CASRMGAGGANVLTF. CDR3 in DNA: TGTGCCAGCAGGATGGGGGCGGGTGGGGCCAACGTCCTGACTTTC.

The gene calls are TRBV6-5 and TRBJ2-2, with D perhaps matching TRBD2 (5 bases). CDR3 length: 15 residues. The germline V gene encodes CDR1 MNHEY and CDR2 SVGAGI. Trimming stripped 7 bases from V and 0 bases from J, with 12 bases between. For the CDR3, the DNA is TGTGCCAGCAACCGAGGTAGCGCGAACACCGGGGAGCTGTTTTTT. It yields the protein CASNRGSANTGELFF.

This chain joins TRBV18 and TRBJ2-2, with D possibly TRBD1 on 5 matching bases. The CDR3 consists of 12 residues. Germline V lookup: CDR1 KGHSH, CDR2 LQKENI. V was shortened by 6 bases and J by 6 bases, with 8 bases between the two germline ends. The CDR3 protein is CASSPTAGELFF. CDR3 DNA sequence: TGTGCCAGCTCGCCGACAGCCGGGGAGCTGTTTTTT.

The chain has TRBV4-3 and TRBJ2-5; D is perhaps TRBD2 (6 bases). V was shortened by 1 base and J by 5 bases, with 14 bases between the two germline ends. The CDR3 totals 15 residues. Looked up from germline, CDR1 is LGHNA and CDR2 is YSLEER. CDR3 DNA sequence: TGCGCCAGCAGCCAAGCCTGGGCCGGGAGTGAGACCCAGTACTTC. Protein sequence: CASSQAWAGSETQYF.

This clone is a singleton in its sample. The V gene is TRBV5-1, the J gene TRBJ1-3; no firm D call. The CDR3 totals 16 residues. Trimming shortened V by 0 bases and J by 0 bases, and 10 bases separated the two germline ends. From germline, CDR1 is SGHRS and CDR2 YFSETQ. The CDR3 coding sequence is TGCGCCAGCAGCTTGGCTTCGGGGTTCTCTGGAAACACCATATATTTT. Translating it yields CASSLASGFSGNTIYF.

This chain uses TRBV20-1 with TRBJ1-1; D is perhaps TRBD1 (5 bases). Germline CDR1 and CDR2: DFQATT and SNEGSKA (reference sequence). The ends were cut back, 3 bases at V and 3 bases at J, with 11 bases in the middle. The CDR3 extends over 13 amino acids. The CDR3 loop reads CSASSGVYTEAFF. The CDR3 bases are TGCAGTGCTAGTTCGGGGGTTTACACTGAAGCTTTCTTT.

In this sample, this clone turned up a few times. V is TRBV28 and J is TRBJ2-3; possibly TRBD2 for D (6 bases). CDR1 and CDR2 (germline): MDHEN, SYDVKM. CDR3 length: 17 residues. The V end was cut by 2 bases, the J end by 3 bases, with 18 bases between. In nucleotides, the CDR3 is TGTGCCAGCAGTTTAGGGGCTAGCGTAGTAAGGACAGATACGCAGTATTTT. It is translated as CASSLGASVVRTDTQYF.

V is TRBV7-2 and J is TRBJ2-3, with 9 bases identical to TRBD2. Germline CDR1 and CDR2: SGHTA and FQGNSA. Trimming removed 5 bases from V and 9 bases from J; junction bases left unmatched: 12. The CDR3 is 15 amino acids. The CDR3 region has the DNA TGTGCCAGCAGCCCTAGGATTGGCGGGGGGGCCACGCAGTATTTT. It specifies CASSPRIGGGATQYF. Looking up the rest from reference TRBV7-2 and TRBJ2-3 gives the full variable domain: GAGVSQSPSNKVTEKGKDVELRCDPISGHTALYWYRQSLGQGLEFLIYFQGNSAPDKSGLPSDRFSAERTGGSVSTLTIQRTQQEDSAVYLCASSPRIGGGATQYFGPGTRLTVL.

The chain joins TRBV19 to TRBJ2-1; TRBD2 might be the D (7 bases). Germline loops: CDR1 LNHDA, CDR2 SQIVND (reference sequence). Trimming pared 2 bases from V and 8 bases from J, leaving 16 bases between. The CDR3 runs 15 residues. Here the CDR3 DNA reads TGTGCCAGTAGTATACGCGGGGGCTTGAAATATGAGCAGTTCTTC. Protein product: CASSIRGGLKYEQFF.

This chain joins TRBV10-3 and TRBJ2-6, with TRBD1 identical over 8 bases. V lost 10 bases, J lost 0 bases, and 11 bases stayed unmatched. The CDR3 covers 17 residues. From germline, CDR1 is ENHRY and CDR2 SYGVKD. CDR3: CATYPGQVSSGANVLTF. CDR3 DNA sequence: TGTGCCACCTACCCGGGACAGGTGAGCTCTGGGGCCAACGTCCTGACTTTC.

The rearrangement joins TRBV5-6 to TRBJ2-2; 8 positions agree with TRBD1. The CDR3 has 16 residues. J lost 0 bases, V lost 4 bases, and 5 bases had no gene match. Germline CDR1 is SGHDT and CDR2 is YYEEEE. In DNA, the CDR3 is TGTGCCAGCAGCAGGCACAGGGGGACGAACACCGGGGAGCTGTTTTTT. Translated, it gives CASSRHRGTNTGELFF.

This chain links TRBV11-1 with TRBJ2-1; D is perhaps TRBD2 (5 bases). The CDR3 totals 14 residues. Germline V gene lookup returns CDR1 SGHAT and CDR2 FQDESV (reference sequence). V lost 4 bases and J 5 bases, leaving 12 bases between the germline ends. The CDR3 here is CASSSFGLHNEQFF. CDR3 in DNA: TGTGCCAGCAGCTCATTTGGACTTCACAATGAGCAGTTCTTC.

The DNA for the CDR3 is TGCGCCAGCAGCGGTGACAACTCCTACGAGCAGTACTTC. Its translation is CASSGDNSYEQYF. The chain is built from TRBV5-1 and TRBJ2-7; no definite D call. The CDR3 length is 13 residues. From germline, CDR1 is SGHRS and CDR2 YFSETQ. Trimming left V 4 bases short and J 0 bases short, with 8 bases between.

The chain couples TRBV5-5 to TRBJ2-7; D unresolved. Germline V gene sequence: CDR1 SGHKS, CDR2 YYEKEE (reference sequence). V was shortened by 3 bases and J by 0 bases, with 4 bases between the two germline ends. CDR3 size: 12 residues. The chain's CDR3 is CASSSGSYEQYF. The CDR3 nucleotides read TGTGCCAGCAGCTCCGGCTCCTACGAGCAGTACTTC.

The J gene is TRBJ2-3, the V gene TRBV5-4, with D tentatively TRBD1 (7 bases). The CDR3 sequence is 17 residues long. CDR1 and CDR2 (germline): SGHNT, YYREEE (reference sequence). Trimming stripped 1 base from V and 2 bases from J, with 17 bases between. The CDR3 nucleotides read TGTGCCAGCAGCTTGCCCAGAGGAGGGGGCTTCACAGATACGCAGTATTTT. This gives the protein CASSLPRGGGFTDTQYF.

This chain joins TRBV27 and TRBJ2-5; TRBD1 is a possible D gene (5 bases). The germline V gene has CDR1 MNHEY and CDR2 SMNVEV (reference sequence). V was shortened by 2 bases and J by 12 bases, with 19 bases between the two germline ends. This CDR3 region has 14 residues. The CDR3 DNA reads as TGTGCCAGCAGTTTAGAAAGGGGCAACAACGCCAAGTACTTC. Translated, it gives CASSLERGNNAKYF.

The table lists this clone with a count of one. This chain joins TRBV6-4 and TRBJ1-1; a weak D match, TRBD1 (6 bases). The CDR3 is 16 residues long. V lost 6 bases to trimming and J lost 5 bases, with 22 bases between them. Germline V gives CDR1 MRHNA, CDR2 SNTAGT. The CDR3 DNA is TGTGCCAGCAGGAGAACAGGGCGAGGAATTGGGACTGAAGCTTTCTTT. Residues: CASRRTGRGIGTEAFF.

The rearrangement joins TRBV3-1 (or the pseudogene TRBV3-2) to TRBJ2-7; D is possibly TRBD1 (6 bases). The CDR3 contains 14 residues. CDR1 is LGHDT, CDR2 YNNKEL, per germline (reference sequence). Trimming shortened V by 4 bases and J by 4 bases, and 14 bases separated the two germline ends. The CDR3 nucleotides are TGTGCCAGCAGCCTTGGGGGCCTTCCTTACGAGCAGTACTTC. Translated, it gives CASSLGGLPYEQYF.